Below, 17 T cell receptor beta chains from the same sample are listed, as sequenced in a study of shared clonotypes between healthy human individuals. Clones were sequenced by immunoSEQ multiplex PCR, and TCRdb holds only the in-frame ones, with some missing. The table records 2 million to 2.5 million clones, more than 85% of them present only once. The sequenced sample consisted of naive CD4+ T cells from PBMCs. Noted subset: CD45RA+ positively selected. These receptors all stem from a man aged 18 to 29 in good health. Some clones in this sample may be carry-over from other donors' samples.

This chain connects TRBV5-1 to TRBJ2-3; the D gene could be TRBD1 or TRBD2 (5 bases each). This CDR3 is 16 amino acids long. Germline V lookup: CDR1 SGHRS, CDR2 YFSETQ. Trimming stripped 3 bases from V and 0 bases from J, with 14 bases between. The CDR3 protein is CASSYYRDQSTDTQYF. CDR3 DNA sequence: TGCGCCAGCAGCTACTACCGGGACCAGAGCACAGATACGCAGTATTTT. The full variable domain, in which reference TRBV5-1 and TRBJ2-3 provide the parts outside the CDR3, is KAGVTQTPRYLIKTRGQQVTLSCSPISGHRSVSWYQQTPGQGLQFLFEYFSETQRNKGNFPGRFSGRQFSNSRSEMNVSTLELGDSALYLCASSYYRDQSTDTQYFGPGTRLTVL.

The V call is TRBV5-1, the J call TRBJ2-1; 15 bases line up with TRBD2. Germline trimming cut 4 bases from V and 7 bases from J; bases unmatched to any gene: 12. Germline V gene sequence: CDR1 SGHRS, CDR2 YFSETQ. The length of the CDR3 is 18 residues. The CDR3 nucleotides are TGCGCCAGCAGCCCCCGGGGGGGCGGGACTAGCGGGAGGAATGAGCAGTTCTTC. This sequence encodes CASSPRGGGTSGRNEQFF.

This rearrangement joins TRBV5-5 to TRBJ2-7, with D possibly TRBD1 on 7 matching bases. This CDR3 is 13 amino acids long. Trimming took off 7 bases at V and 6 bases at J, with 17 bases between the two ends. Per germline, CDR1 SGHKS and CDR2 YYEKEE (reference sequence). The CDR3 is CASADRRRVEQYF. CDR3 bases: TGTGCCAGCGCGGACAGGCGGAGGGTCGAGCAGTACTTC.

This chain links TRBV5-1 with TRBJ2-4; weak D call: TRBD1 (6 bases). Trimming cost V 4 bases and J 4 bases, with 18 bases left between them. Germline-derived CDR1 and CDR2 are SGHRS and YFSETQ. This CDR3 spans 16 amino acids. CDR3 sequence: CASSATGPHPKNIQYF. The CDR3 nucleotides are TGCGCCAGCAGCGCCACAGGGCCCCATCCGAAAAACATTCAGTACTTC. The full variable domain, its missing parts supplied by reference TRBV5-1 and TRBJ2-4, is KAGVTQTPRYLIKTRGQQVTLSCSPISGHRSVSWYQQTPGQGLQFLFEYFSETQRNKGNFPGRFSGRQFSNSRSEMNVSTLELGDSALYLCASSATGPHPKNIQYFGAGTRLSVL.

Here the CDR3 DNA reads TGCGCCAGCAGCCAAGGACGGACCCATGCAACTAATGAAAAACTGTTTTTT. Its translation is CASSQGRTHATNEKLFF. The chain is built from TRBV5-1 and TRBJ1-4; no reliable D call. In germline, CDR1 is SGHRS, CDR2 YFSETQ. V lost 4 bases to trimming and J lost 0 bases, with 16 bases between them. This CDR3 comprises 17 residues.

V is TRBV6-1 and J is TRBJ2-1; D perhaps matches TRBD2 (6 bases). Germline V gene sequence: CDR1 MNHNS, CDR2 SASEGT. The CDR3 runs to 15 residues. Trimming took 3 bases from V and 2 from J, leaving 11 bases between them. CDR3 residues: CASSEGRTTYNEQFF. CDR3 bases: TGTGCCAGCAGTGAGGGGCGGACTACCTACAATGAGCAGTTCTTC.

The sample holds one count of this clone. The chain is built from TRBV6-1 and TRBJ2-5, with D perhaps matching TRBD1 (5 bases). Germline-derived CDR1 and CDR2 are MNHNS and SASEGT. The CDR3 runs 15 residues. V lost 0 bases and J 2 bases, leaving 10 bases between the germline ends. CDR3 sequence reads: CASSEALRTQETQYF. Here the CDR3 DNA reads TGTGCCAGCAGTGAAGCGCTCCGGACACAAGAGACCCAGTACTTC.

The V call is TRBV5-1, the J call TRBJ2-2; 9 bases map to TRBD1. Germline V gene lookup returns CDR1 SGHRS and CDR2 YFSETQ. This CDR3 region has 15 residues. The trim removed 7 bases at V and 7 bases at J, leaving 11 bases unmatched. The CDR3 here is CASGPTGGAVGELFF. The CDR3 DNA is TGCGCCAGCGGACCTACAGGGGGCGCGGTCGGGGAGCTGTTTTTT.

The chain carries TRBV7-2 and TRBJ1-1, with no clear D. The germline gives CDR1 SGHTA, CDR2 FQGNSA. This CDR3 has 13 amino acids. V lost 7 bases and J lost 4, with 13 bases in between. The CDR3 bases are TGTGCCAGCACCCCCCTAAGGGTCACTGAAGCTTTCTTT. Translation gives CASTPLRVTEAFF.

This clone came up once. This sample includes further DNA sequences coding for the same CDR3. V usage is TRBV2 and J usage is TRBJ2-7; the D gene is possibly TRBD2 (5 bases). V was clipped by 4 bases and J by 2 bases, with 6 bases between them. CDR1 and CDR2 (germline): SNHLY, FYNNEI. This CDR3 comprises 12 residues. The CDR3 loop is CASSGRAYEQYF. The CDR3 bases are TGTGCCAGCAGTGGGCGGGCCTACGAGCAGTACTTC.

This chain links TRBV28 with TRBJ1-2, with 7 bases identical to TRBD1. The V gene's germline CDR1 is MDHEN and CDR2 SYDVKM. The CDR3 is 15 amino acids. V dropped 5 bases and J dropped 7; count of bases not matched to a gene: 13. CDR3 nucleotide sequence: TGTGCCAGCAGTCCTTTTGGGACAGTCTCCTCTGGCTACACCTTC. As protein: CASSPFGTVSSGYTF.

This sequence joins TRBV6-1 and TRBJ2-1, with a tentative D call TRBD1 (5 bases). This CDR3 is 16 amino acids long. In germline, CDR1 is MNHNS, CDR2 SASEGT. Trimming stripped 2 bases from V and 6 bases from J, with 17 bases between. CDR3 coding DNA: TGTGCCAGCAGTGAACATATAGCAGGGCCGGTCAATGAGCAGTTCTTC. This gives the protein CASSEHIAGPVNEQFF.

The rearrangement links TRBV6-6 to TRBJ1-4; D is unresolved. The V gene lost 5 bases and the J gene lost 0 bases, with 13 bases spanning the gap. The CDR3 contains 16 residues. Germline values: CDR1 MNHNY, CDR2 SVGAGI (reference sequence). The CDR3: CASSHADTATNEKLFF. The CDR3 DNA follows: TGTGCCAGCAGTCACGCCGACACTGCAACTAATGAAAAACTGTTTTTT.

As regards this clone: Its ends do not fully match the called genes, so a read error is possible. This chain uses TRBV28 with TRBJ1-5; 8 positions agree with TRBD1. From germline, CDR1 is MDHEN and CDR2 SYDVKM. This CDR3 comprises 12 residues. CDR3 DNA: TGTGCCAGCAGTTTATGGGGAGACAGGGGTTATTTT. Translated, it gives CASSLWGDRGYF.

CDR3 sequence (DNA): TGTGCCAGCAGCTTCGGGACTAGCGGGGGGCTGGTAGATACGCAGTATTTT. It yields the protein CASSFGTSGGLVDTQYF. The V gene is TRBV9, the J gene TRBJ2-3; TRBD2 agrees at 15 bases. There are 17 residues in the CDR3. Germline CDR1 is SGDLS and CDR2 is YYNGEE. Losses at the gene ends were 4 bases for V and 5 bases for J; bases not matched to a gene: 8. Drawing the rest from reference TRBV9 and TRBJ2-3, the complete variable domain is DSGVTQTPKHLITATGQRVTLRCSPRSGDLSVYWYQQSLDQGLQFLIQYYNGEERAKGNILERFSAQQFPDLHSELNLSSLELGDSALYFCASSFGTSGGLVDTQYFGPGTRLTVL.

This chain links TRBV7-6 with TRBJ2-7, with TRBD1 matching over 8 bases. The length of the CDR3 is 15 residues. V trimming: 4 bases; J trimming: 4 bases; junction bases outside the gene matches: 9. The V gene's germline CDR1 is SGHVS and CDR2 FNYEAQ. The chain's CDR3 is CASSSWTGRPYEQYF. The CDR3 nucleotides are TGTGCCAGCAGCTCCTGGACAGGGCGTCCATACGAGCAGTACTTC.

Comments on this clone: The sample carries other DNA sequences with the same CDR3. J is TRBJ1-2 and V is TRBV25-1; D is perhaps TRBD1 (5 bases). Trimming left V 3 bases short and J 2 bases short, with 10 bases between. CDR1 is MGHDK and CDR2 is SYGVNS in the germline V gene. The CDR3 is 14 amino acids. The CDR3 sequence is CASSERAGNYGYTF. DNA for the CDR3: TGTGCCAGCAGTGAGCGGGCAGGGAACTATGGCTACACCTTC.